This T cell receptor beta chain stems from a study of regulatory T cells in long-lasting Graves disease. Study-wide results and limits: Having only a small sample size may have limited accuracy. With some 2,700 shared public clonotypes, persistent patients exceeded new patients, who shared over 850.

The CDR3 extends over 16 amino acids. V was pared by 2 bases and J by 5 bases, with 15 bases between. Germline assignment: CDR1 SGHAT and CDR2 FQNNGV. This clonotype has more than one count but fewer than ten. Its antigen remains unidentified. The authors built TCR beta libraries using iRepertoire HTBI primers and Arm-PCR of CDR3 regions. TCRdb called the multiplex PCR reads again in MiXCR, with one record for every CDR3 protein. In the table there are around 460,000 distinct CDR3 sequences, around a fifth of which are singletons. Regarding time point: persistent/refractory GD, antithyroid drugs over 5 years with positive TRAb. From PBMCs, RNA was extracted and then used to make the TCR library.

The rearrangement links TRBV11-2 to TRBJ1-4; D perhaps matches TRBD1 (6 bases). The receptor comes from a female donor with Graves disease. The sequencing here drew on peripheral blood mononuclear cells (PBMCs), taken when the disease was refractory, from a patient treated with antithyroid drugs. CDR3 residues: CASSLRNGGPNEKLFF. The DNA of the CDR3 is TGTGCCAGCAGCTTAAGAAATGGGGGCCCCAATGAAAAACTGTTTTTT.